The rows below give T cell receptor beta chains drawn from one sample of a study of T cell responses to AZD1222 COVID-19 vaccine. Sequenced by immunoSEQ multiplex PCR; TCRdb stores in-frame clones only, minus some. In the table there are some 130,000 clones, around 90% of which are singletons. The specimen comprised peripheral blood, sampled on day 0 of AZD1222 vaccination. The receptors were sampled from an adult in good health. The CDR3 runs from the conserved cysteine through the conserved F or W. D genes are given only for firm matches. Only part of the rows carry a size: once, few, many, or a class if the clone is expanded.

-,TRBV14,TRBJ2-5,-,CASSPFFLTKLGGFQETQYF,TGTGCCAGCAGCCCCTTTTTTCTTACGAAATTGGGGGGTTTCCAAGAGACCCAGTACTTC
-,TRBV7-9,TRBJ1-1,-,CASSSSLNTEAFF,TGTGCCAGCAGCTCGTCGTTGAACACTGAAGCTTTCTTT
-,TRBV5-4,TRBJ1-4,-,CASSAVGRENEKLFF,TGTGCCAGCAGCGCGGTGGGCCGGGAGAATGAAAAACTGTTTTTT
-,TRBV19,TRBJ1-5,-,CASWMRSSNQPQHF,TGTGCCAGTTGGATGCGGAGTAGCAATCAGCCCCAGCATTTT
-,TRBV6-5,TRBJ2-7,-,CASSTDKGSSYEQYF,TGTGCCAGCAGTACCGACAAGGGTAGCTCCTACGAGCAGTACTTC
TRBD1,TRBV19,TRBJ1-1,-,CASSIRPGQILMNTEAFF,TGTGCCAGTAGTATAAGACCGGGACAGATCCTTATGAACACTGAAGCTTTCTTT
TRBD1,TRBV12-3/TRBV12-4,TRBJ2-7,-,CASSWTGEDEQYF,TGTGCCAGCAGTTGGACAGGGGAGGACGAGCAGTACTTC
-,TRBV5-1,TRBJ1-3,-,CASSRESSGNTIYF,TGCGCCAGCAGCAGAGAGAGCTCTGGAAACACCATATATTTT
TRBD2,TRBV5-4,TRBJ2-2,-,CASSTTGGVTGELFF,TGTGCCAGCAGCACCACCGGGGGGGTAACCGGGGAGCTGTTTTTT
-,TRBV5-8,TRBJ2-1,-,CASSFRTGYQQFF,TGTGCCAGCAGCTTTCGGACCGGTTACCAACAGTTCTTC
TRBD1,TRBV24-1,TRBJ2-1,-,CATGPSGTGIGEQFF,TGTGCCACCGGACCGTCCGGGACAGGAATCGGTGAGCAGTTCTTC
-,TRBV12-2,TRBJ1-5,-,CASRPTRQGGSNQPQHF,TGTGCAAGTCGCCCGACTCGACAGGGTGGTAGCAATCAGCCCCAGCATTTT
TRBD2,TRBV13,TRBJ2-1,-,CASSVQRELSVHEQFF,TGTGCCAGCAGCGTCCAGCGGGAGCTTTCCGTGCATGAGCAGTTCTTC
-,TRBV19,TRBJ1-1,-,CASGQQNTEAFF,TGTGCCAGTGGACAGCAGAACACTGAAGCTTTCTTT
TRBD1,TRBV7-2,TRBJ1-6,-,CASSLSPTGPNSPLHF,TGTGCCAGCAGCTTATCCCCGACAGGGCCTAATTCACCCCTCCACTTT
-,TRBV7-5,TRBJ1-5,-,CVRSGHLNQPQHF,TGTGTCAGAAGCGGACACCTCAATCAGCCCCAGCATTTT
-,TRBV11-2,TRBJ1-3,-,CASSPFRASGNTIYF,TGTGCCAGCAGCCCCTTTCGTGCATCTGGAAACACCATATATTTT
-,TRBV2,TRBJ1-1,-,CASVLNTEAFF,TGTGCCAGCGTTCTGAACACTGAAGCTTTCTTT
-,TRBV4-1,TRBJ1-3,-,CASSHDPGVGNTIYF,TGCGCCAGCAGCCACGACCCAGGGGTGGGAAACACCATATATTTT
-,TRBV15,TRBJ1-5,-,CATSRVVGGQPQHF,TGTGCCACCAGCAGAGTGGTAGGGGGTCAGCCCCAGCATTTT
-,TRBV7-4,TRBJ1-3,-,CASSHHRGDRSGNTIYF,TGTGCCAGCAGCCATCATCGGGGGGACCGCTCTGGAAACACCATATATTTT
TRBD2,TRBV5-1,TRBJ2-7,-,CASSLLAGSYEQYF,TGCGCCAGCAGCTTACTAGCGGGCTCCTACGAGCAGTACTTC
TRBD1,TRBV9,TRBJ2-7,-,CASSAEGQGPHEQYF,TGTGCCAGCAGCGCTGAGGGACAGGGGCCCCACGAGCAGTACTTC
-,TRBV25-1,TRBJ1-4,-,CASSERATNEKLFF,TGTGCCAGCAGTGAACGTGCAACTAATGAAAAACTGTTTTTT
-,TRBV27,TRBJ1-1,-,CASRVSGITEAFF,TGTGCCAGCAGAGTCTCAGGGATCACTGAAGCTTTCTTT
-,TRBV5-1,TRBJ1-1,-,CASSLTVSTEAFF,TGCGCCAGCAGCTTGACAGTTAGCACTGAAGCTTTCTTT
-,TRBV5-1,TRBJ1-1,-,CASRRLAATDSLLNTEAFF,TGCGCCAGCAGGAGATTGGCGGCCACCGACTCCCTCCTGAACACTGAAGCTTTCTTT
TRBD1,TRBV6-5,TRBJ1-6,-,CASSYGTGVGNSPLHF,TGTGCCAGCAGTTACGGGACAGGGGTTGGCAATTCACCCCTCCACTTT
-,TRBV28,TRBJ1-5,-,CAIPSGGVGQPQHF,TGTGCCATCCCGTCGGGGGGGGTAGGACAGCCCCAGCATTTT
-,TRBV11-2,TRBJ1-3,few,CASSYRVSGNTIYF,TGTGCCAGCAGCTACAGGGTCTCTGGAAACACCATATATTTT
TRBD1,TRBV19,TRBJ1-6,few,CASSFLTGGAGAPLHF,TGTGCCAGTAGTTTTCTCACAGGGGGCGCGGGGGCACCCCTCCACTTT
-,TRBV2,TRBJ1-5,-,CASSLNRQDNQPQHF,TGTGCCAGCAGTCTTAATAGACAGGATAATCAGCCCCAGCATTTT
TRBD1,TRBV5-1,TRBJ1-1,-,CASSLSGGGNTEAFF,TGCGCCAGCAGCTTGTCAGGGGGAGGGAACACTGAAGCTTTCTTT
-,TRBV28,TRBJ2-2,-,CASSPRGTGRTGELFF,TGTGCCAGCAGTCCCAGAGGGACGGGCCGCACCGGGGAGCTGTTTTTT
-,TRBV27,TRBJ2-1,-,CASSPRAFSYNEQFF,TGTGCCAGCAGTCCACGGGCGTTCTCCTACAATGAGCAGTTCTTC
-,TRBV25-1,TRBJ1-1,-,CASSEGIFTEAFF,TGTGCCAGCAGTGAGGGCATTTTTACTGAAGCTTTCTTT
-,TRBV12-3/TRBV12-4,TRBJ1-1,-,CASSFVNTEAFF,TGTGCCAGCAGTTTTGTTAACACTGAAGCTTTCTTT
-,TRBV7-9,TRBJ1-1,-,CASRRGTSRMNTEAFF,TGTGCCAGCAGACGCGGGACGTCCCGGATGAACACTGAAGCTTTCTTT
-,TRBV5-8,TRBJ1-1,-,CASSWGVRRTEAFF,TGTGCCAGCAGCTGGGGGGTTAGGAGGACTGAAGCTTTCTTT
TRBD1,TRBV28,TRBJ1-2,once,CATPGKGQGADGYTF,TGTGCCACCCCGGGAAAGGGACAGGGGGCAGATGGCTACACCTTC
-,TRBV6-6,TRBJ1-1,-,CASSYSRGRNTEAFF,TGTGCCAGCAGTTACTCGAGGGGGAGGAACACTGAAGCTTTCTTT
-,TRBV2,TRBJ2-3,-,CASSEAHHNTFTDTQYF,TGTGCCAGCAGTGAAGCGCACCACAACACGTTCACAGATACGCAGTATTTT
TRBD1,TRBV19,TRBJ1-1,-,CASSVGQGVEAFF,TGTGCCAGTAGTGTCGGACAGGGAGTAGAAGCTTTCTTT
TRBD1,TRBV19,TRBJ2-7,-,CASRNDRGYEQYF,TGTGCCAGTAGAAATGACAGGGGCTACGAGCAGTACTTC
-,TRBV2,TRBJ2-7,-,CASGRGRENYEQYF,TGTGCCAGCGGCCGGGGCAGGGAGAACTACGAGCAGTACTTC
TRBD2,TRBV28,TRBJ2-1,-,CASSLAGPSYNEQFF,TGTGCCAGCAGTCTAGCGGGACCGTCTTACAATGAGCAGTTCTTC
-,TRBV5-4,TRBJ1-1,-,CASSLLTDSEAFF,TGTGCCAGCAGCTTGTTGACAGACTCTGAAGCTTTCTTT
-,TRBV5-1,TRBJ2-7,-,CASSLAWFGDEQYF,TGCGCCAGCAGCTTGGCCTGGTTTGGGGACGAGCAGTACTTC
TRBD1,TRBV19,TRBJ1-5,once,CASSTSQGNQPQHF,TGTGCCAGTAGTACGTCACAGGGGAATCAGCCCCAGCATTTT
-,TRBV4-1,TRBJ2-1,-,CASSQVRTRDEQFF,TGCGCCAGCAGCCAAGTTCGGACCAGGGATGAGCAGTTCTTC
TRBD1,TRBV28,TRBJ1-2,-,CASSYVLGQGESYTF,TGTGCCAGCAGTTATGTTCTCGGACAGGGGGAAAGCTACACCTTC